These 27 T cell receptor beta chains share one sample of origin, sequenced in a study of vaccination and CD4 T cells after COVID-19. Oncomine TCR Beta short-read sequencing was applied to DNA from cultured CD4+ T cells. In TCRdb, the PCR reads were re-called with MiXCR into one record per CDR3 protein. The table shows tens of thousands of distinct CDR3 sequences, with around 65% occurring only once. These receptors' targets are unknown. As for treatment: roughly ten-day PBMC culture with coronavirus spike peptide pools or control peptides (ViraFEST assay). The sample comprised CD4+ T cells from blood, cultured in vitro. The origin of the receptors is a human donor who had recovered from COVID-19.

CDR3 nucleotides: TGTGCCAGCAGTTACAGCGGGACCGGGGAGCTGTTTTTT. Residues: CASSYSGTGELFF. V gene TRBV6-5 combines with J gene TRBJ2-2; D perhaps matches TRBD2 (6 bases). From germline, CDR1 is MNHEY and CDR2 SVGAGI. Deletions cut 2 bases from V and 5 bases from J, with 6 bases between. This CDR3 spans 13 amino acids.

The chain uses TRBV15 and TRBJ1-1, with 7 positions matching TRBD1. There are 13 residues in the CDR3. CDR1 and CDR2 from the germline V gene are LNHNV and YYDKDF (reference sequence). With V trimmed by 0 bases and J by 9 bases, 4 bases remained unmatched. CDR3 in DNA: TGTGCCACCAGCAGAGACAGGGGGGAACAAGCTTTCTTT. It codes for CATSRDRGEQAFF.

This clonotype was counted between two and nine times. The V gene is TRBV27, the J gene TRBJ1-2, with unresolved D. This CDR3 is built from 12 residues. The ends were cut back, 0 bases at V and 8 bases at J, with 7 bases in the middle. CDR1 MNHEY and CDR2 SMNVEV come from the germline V gene (reference sequence). The CDR3 is CASSLSGRGYTF. Written as DNA, the CDR3 is TGTGCCAGCAGTTTATCGGGCCGAGGCTACACCTTC.

The chain joins TRBV9 to TRBJ1-1; maybe TRBD1 (6 bases). The CDR3 spans 15 residues. CDR1 and CDR2 from the germline V gene are SGDLS and YYNGEE. Deletions cut 3 bases from V and 1 base from J, with 13 bases between. CDR3 sequence reads: CASSALQGPNTEAFF. The CDR3 nucleotides are TGTGCCAGCAGCGCGCTACAGGGTCCGAACACTGAAGCTTTCTTT.

This chain connects TRBV24-1 to TRBJ2-2; TRBD1 is a possible D gene (6 bases). Trimming took off 4 bases at V and 6 bases at J, with 14 bases between the two ends. Germline V gene data show CDR1 as KGHDR and CDR2 as SFDVKD. The length of the CDR3 is 15 residues. The CDR3 protein is CATSDTIRGAGELFF. The CDR3 DNA follows: TGTGCCACCAGTGACACGATCAGGGGAGCCGGGGAGCTGTTTTTT.

This sequence joins TRBV7-2 and TRBJ2-2, with D perhaps matching TRBD1 (6 bases). Germline V lookup: CDR1 SGHTA, CDR2 FQGNSA. This CDR3 contains 15 residues. V was trimmed by 5 bases and J by 0 bases, leaving 10 bases between them. In DNA, the CDR3 is TGTGCCAGCAGCCGACGGACAGCGAACACCGGGGAGCTGTTTTTT. Residues: CASSRRTANTGELFF.

This rearrangement joins TRBV27 to TRBJ2-7, with D possibly being TRBD2 (6 bases). The germline V gene has CDR1 MNHEY and CDR2 SMNVEV (reference sequence). Trimming stripped 4 bases from V and 3 bases from J, with 22 bases between. The CDR3 is 17 amino acids. CDR3 DNA: TGTGCCAGCAGTTCCGCATTAGGCCGGGGGAGAGGCTACGAGCAGTACTTC. Translating it yields CASSSALGRGRGYEQYF.

The rearrangement joins TRBV10-2 to TRBJ2-1, with TRBD2 identical over 12 bases. V gave up 2 bases and J gave up 2 bases; unmatched junction bases: 7. This CDR3 contains 18 residues. CDR1 is WSHSY, CDR2 SAAADI, per germline. The CDR3 spells CASSETGLAGVPYNEQFF. DNA for the CDR3: TGCGCCAGCAGTGAGACGGGACTAGCGGGTGTACCCTACAATGAGCAGTTCTTC.

This clonotype came up a few times. The chain uses TRBV28 and TRBJ1-4; 8 nucleotides line up with TRBD1. Germline CDR1 reads MDHEN; CDR2 reads SYDVKM. The junction had 7 bases not matched to a gene; V was cut back by 6 bases and J by 7 bases. CDR3 length: 14 residues. This chain's CDR3 is CASSPGQASEKLFF. CDR3 sequence (DNA): TGTGCCAGCAGCCCGGGACAGGCCTCTGAAAAACTGTTTTTT.

The gene calls are TRBV19 and TRBJ2-7, with TRBD1 identical over 9 bases. Losses at the gene ends were 4 bases for V and 0 bases for J; bases not matched to a gene: 7. Germline assignment: CDR1 LNHDA and CDR2 SQIVND (reference sequence). The CDR3 has 16 amino acids. CDR3 residues: CASSRGTGMSSYEQYF. In nucleotides, the CDR3 is TGTGCCAGTAGTAGGGGGACAGGGATGAGCTCCTACGAGCAGTACTTC.

The chain joins TRBV10-1 to TRBJ2-3; 14 bases align to TRBD2. CDR3 length: 15 residues. CDR1 and CDR2 from the germline V gene are WNHNN and SYGVQD (reference sequence). Losses at the gene ends were 8 bases for V and 5 bases for J; bases not matched to a gene: 6. CDR3 DNA: TGCGCCAGCTCGCCGGGGACTAGCGGGAGAGATACGCAGTATTTT. As protein: CASSPGTSGRDTQYF.

This clonotype was seen a few times. The chain is built from TRBV6-2 or TRBV6-3 and TRBJ2-1, with TRBD1 as a possible D gene (6 bases). The CDR3 extends over 13 amino acids. V lost 5 bases, J lost 3 bases, and 8 bases lay in between. Germline V gene lookup returns CDR1 MNHEY and CDR2 SVGEGT. The CDR3 spells CASSQQGYNEQFF. Here the CDR3 DNA reads TGTGCCAGCAGTCAACAGGGCTACAATGAGCAGTTCTTC.

The CDR3 coding sequence is TGTGCCAGCAAGGGAGGGGCGGAGGATTCACCCCTCCACTTT. As protein: CASKGGAEDSPLHF. This rearrangement joins TRBV28 to TRBJ1-6; possible D gene TRBD1, 5 bases. The CDR3 consists of 14 residues. V gave up 7 bases and J gave up 8 bases, with 15 bases separating them. Germline CDR1 MDHEN, CDR2 SYDVKM.

The J gene is TRBJ1-2, the V gene TRBV20-1, with D hard to call. The CDR3 runs to 17 residues. Germline CDR1 is DFQATT and CDR2 is SNEGSKA (reference sequence). The V end lost 0 bases, the J end lost 0 bases, and 17 bases lay between the germline ends. The CDR3 DNA reads as TGCAGTGCTAGAGATGTCGTACGGGCCCTATCTAACTATGGCTACACCTTC. Residues: CSARDVVRALSNYGYTF.

The chain joins TRBV10-3 to TRBJ2-5; D ambiguous. The length of the CDR3 is 13 residues. Germline assignment: CDR1 ENHRY and CDR2 SYGVKD. Trimming stripped 4 bases from V and 5 bases from J, with 11 bases between. The CDR3 region is CAISVQERETQYF. CDR3 nucleotide sequence: TGTGCCATCAGTGTTCAGGAACGGGAGACCCAGTACTTC.

The chain is built from TRBV28 and TRBJ2-6; no firm D call. The CDR3 runs to 15 residues. Trimming pared 0 bases from V and 0 bases from J, leaving 3 bases between. The germline CDR1 and CDR2 sequences are MDHEN and SYDVKM. The CDR3, as DNA: TGTGCCAGCAGTTTATGGAACTCTGGGGCCAACGTCCTGACTTTC. Translated: CASSLWNSGANVLTF.

This sequence joins TRBV6-2 or TRBV6-3 and TRBJ2-7, with D possibly matching TRBD1 (5 bases). Trimming pared 4 bases from V and 4 bases from J, leaving 20 bases between. Germline V gives CDR1 MNHEY, CDR2 SVGEGT. This CDR3 contains 16 residues. The CDR3 spells CASSSGGKGREYEQYF. The CDR3 coding sequence is TGTGCCAGCAGTTCGGGTGGTAAGGGGCGCGAATACGAGCAGTACTTC.

The V gene is TRBV12-3 or TRBV12-4, the J gene TRBJ2-7, with D possibly TRBD2 on 6 matching bases. V was shortened by 7 bases and J by 0 bases, with 16 bases between the two germline ends. The length of the CDR3 is 15 residues. CDR3 protein: CASTDTSFSSYEQYF. The DNA for the CDR3 is TGTGCCAGCACCGATACTAGCTTTAGCTCCTACGAGCAGTACTTC.

The chain combines TRBV6-5 with TRBJ2-5; D unresolved. Germline V gives CDR1 MNHEY, CDR2 SVGAGI. The ends were cut back, 2 bases at V and 2 bases at J, with 12 bases in the middle. The CDR3 has 15 residues. In DNA, the CDR3 is TGTGCCAGCAGTTACAGTCAGATAGTACAAGAGACCCAGTACTTC. Its protein product is CASSYSQIVQETQYF.

This clonotype was recorded a few times. This chain uses TRBV28 with TRBJ1-5; D gene unclear. Germline CDR1 is MDHEN and CDR2 is SYDVKM. The CDR3 length is 13 residues. V shed 2 bases and J shed 7 bases, with 9 bases lying between them. For the CDR3, the DNA is TGTGCCAGCAGTTTAGTCAGTCTGCAGCCCCAGCATTTT. This codes for CASSLVSLQPQHF.

A few counts support this clonotype. The V and J genes are TRBV20-1 and TRBJ1-5; D remains ambiguous. The CDR3 runs 13 residues. Germline assignment: CDR1 DFQATT and CDR2 SNEGSKA (reference sequence). V gave up 3 bases and J gave up 3 bases, with 9 bases separating them. The CDR3 region is CSASGQYNQPQHF. CDR3 coding DNA: TGCAGTGCTAGTGGGCAGTACAATCAGCCCCAGCATTTT.

J is TRBJ2-4 and V is TRBV12-1; TRBD1 was called by the table and not checked on the DNA. TRBV12-1 is tagged as a pseudogene. The CDR3 totals 15 residues. DNA of the CDR3: TGTGCCAGCAGCTTTGCCAGTACGGGAAAAAACATTCAGTACTTC. Translated: CASSFASTGKNIQYF.

In its sample, this clonotype was seen a few times. The rearrangement links TRBV27 to TRBJ1-5; maybe TRBD1 (5 bases). The ends were cut back, 3 bases at V and 2 bases at J, with 11 bases in the middle. The CDR3 runs to 15 residues. Per the germline V gene, CDR1 is MNHEY and CDR2 is SMNVEV (reference sequence). CDR3 region: CASSFYGTGNQPQHF. The CDR3, as DNA: TGTGCCAGCAGTTTCTACGGGACCGGCAATCAGCCCCAGCATTTT.

The table lists this clonotype with a few counts. This chain links TRBV30 with TRBJ2-2; D is possibly TRBD1 (6 bases). The V and J ends lost 3 bases and 1 base respectively, with 12 bases between them. Looked up from germline, CDR1 is GTSNPN and CDR2 is SVGIG (reference sequence). There are 15 residues in the CDR3. DNA of the CDR3: TGTGCCTGGAGACGAGGGACAAGGAACACCGGGGAGCTGTTTTTT. Protein: CAWRRGTRNTGELFF.

This clonotype was observed a few times. The chain uses TRBV7-3 and TRBJ2-3, with 9 bases fitting TRBD2. J gave up 8 bases and V 5 bases, and 14 bases lay outside the gene matches. Germline lookup yields CDR1 SGHTA and CDR2 FQGTGA. The CDR3 is made up of 16 amino acids. The CDR3 sequence: CASSPPGREGLGTQYF. The CDR3 bases are TGTGCCAGCAGCCCCCCGGGGCGGGAGGGCCTCGGTACGCAGTATTTT.

This clonotype was seen a handful of times. The chain uses TRBV7-6 and TRBJ2-2, with 9 nucleotides matching TRBD1. The germline V gene encodes CDR1 SGHVS and CDR2 FNYEAQ. CDR3 length: 15 amino acids. Trimming removed 1 base from V and 4 bases from J; junction bases left unmatched: 1. DNA for the CDR3: TGTGCCAGCAGCTTAGGGACAGGGGTCACCGGGGAGCTGTTTTTT. As protein: CASSLGTGVTGELFF.

The rearrangement uses TRBV20-1 and TRBJ2-7, with no clear D. The V end lost 4 bases, the J end lost 1 base, and 8 bases lay between the germline ends. CDR3 length equals 12 residues. The V gene's germline CDR1 is DFQATT and CDR2 SNEGSKA (reference sequence). The CDR3 bases are TGCAGTGCTAAATCCGGGTCCTACGAGCAGTACTTC. Translating it yields CSAKSGSYEQYF.